This TCR beta chain was retrieved from a study of T cells in localized non-small cell lung cancer. Study-level points and caveats: There was higher T cell clonality in uninvolved adjacent lung than in tumor, and it was highest there.

Germline-derived CDR1 and CDR2 are SGHNT and YENEEA. CDR3 length: 14 residues. With 1 base removed from V and 4 bases from J, the gap between germline ends came to 10 bases. Only a few counts were recorded for this clone. Its antigen is unidentified. The table came from immunoSEQ multiplex PCR; TCRdb's copy has only in-frame clones and leaves some out. Among a few thousand clones listed, around a quarter were seen once. Material: lung tumor tissue, obtained before any cancer treatment. The receptor was derived from an older female donor with stage I lung adenocarcinoma. V usage is TRBV11-3 and J usage is TRBJ1-2, with D tentatively TRBD1 (6 bases). The CDR3 sequence is CASSLGTDVYGYTF. DNA of the CDR3: TGTGCCAGCAGCTTAGGGACAGACGTCTATGGCTACACCTTC.